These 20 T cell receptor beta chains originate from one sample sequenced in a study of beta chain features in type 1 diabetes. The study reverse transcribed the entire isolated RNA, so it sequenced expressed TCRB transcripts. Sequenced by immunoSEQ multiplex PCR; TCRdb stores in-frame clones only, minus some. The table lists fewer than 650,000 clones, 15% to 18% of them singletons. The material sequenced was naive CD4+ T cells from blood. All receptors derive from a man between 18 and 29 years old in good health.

CDR3: CASSQPNRAEGAYNEQFF. The CDR3 region has the DNA TGCGCCAGCAGTCAACCGAACAGGGCCGAAGGGGCCTACAATGAGCAGTTCTTC. The rearrangement uses TRBV23-1 and TRBJ2-1; D is possibly TRBD1 (6 bases). TRBV23-1 is filed as an ORF, its function uncertain. The length of the CDR3 is 18 residues. V was shortened by 2 bases and J by 2 bases, with 19 bases between the two germline ends.

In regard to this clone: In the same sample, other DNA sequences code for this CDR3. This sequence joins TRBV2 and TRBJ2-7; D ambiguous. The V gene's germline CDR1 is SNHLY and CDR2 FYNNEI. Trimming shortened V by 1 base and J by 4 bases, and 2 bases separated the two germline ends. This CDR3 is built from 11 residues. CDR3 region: CASSEVYEQYF. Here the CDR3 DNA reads TGTGCCAGCAGTGAAGTTTACGAGCAGTACTTC.

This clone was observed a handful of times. The CDR3 DNA is TGTGCCAGCAGCTTAGGGCAGGCCCACAGGGTGTTTTTT. Translation gives CASSLGQAHRVFF. The rearrangement uses TRBV7-9 and TRBJ1-4; D perhaps matches TRBD1 (6 bases). The V end was cut by 1 base, the J end by 15 bases, with 15 bases between. The CDR3 is made up of 13 amino acids. Per the germline V gene, CDR1 is SEHNR and CDR2 is FQNEAQ (reference sequence).

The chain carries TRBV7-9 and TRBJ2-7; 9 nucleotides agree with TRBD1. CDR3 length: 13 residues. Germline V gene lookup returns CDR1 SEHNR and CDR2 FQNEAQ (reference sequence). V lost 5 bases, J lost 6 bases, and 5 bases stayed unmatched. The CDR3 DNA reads TGTGCCAGCAGCCTACAGGGGGCGGGCGAGCAGTACTTC. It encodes CASSLQGAGEQYF.

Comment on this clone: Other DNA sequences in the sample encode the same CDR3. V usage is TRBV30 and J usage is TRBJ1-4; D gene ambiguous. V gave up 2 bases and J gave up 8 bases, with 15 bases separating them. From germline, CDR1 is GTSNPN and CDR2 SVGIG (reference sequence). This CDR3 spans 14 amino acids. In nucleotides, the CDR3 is TGTGCCTGGAGTCCAAACAGAGGGCGGGAAAAACTGTTTTTT. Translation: CAWSPNRGREKLFF.

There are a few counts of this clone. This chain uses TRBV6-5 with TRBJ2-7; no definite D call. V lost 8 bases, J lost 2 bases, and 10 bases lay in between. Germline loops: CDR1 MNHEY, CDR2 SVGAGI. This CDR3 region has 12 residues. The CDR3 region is CASGSPPYEQYF. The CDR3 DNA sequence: TGTGCCAGCGGTAGTCCCCCCTACGAGCAGTACTTC.

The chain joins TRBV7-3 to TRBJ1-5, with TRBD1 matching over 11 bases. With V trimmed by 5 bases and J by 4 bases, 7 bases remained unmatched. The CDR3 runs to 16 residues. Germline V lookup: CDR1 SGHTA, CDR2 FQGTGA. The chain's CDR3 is CASSPGWDRGNQPQHF. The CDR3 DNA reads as TGTGCCAGCAGCCCAGGGTGGGACAGGGGGAATCAGCCCCAGCATTTT.

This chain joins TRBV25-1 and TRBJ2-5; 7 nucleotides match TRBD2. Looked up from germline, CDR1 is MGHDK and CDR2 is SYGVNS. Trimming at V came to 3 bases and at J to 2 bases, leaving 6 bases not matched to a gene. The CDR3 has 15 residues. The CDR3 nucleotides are TGTGCCAGCAGTGATTTCCGGGGGGATCAAGAGACCCAGTACTTC. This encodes CASSDFRGDQETQYF.

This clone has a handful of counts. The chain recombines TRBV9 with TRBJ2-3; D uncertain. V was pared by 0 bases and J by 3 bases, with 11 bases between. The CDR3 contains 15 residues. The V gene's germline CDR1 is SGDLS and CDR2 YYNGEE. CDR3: CASSVEGTRTDTQYF. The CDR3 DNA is TGTGCCAGCAGCGTAGAAGGAACCCGAACAGATACGCAGTATTTT.

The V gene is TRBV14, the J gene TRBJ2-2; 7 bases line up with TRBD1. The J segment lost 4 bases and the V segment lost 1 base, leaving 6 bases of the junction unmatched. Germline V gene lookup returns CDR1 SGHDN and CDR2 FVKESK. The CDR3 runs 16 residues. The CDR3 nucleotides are TGTGCCAGCAGCCAAGCCATGACAGGGTTCACCGGGGAGCTGTTTTTT. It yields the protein CASSQAMTGFTGELFF.

For the CDR3, the DNA is TGTGCCAGACAGTCCCTCGCCGGACTAGTGGGATCCACAGATACGCAGTATTTT. This gives the protein CARQSLAGLVGSTDTQYF. The gene calls are TRBV27 and TRBJ2-3, with 7 positions matching TRBD2. Germline-derived CDR1 and CDR2 are MNHEY and SMNVEV (reference sequence). The J segment lost 2 bases and the V segment lost 9 bases, leaving 20 bases of the junction unmatched. The CDR3 runs to 18 residues.

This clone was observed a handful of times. The CDR3 nucleotides are TGTGCCTGGAAGACCAGGGGGAACACTGAAGCTTTCTTT. Its protein is CAWKTRGNTEAFF. The V and J genes are TRBV30 and TRBJ1-1; the D gene is possibly TRBD1 (6 bases). The V end was cut by 4 bases, the J end by 1 base, with 10 bases between. Germline V gene data show CDR1 as GTSNPN and CDR2 as SVGIG (reference sequence). The CDR3 length is 13 residues.

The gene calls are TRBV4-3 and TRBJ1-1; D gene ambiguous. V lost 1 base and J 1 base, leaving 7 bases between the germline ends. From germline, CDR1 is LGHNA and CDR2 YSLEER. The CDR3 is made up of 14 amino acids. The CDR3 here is CASSQVGKNTEAFF. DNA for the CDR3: TGCGCCAGCAGCCAAGTGGGGAAGAACACTGAAGCTTTCTTT.

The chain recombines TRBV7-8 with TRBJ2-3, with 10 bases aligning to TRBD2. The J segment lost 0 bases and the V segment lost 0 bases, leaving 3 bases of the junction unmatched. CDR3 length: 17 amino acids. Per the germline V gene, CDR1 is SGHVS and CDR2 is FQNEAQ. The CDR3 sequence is CASSLAVAGGSTDTQYF. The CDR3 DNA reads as TGTGCCAGCAGCTTAGCGGTAGCGGGAGGAAGCACAGATACGCAGTATTTT. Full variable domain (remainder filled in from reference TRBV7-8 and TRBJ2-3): GAGVSQSPRYKVAKRGQDVALRCDPISGHVSLFWYQQALGQGPEFLTYFQNEAQLDKSGLPSDRFFAERPEGSVSTLKIQRTQQEDSAVYLCASSLAVAGGSTDTQYFGPGTRLTVL.

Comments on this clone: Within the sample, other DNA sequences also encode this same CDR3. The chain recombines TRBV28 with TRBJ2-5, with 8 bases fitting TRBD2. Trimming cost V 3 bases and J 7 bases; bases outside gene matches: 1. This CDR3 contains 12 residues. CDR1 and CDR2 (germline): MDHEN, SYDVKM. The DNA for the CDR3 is TGTGCCAGCAGTTTGGCGGGAGGGACCCAGTACTTC. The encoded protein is CASSLAGGTQYF.

The CDR3 reads CASSQVGGGFGEAFF. The CDR3 DNA sequence: TGCGCCAGCAGCCAAGTTGGTGGAGGGTTTGGGGAAGCTTTCTTT. The V call is TRBV4-3, the J call TRBJ1-1; D call uncertain. CDR1 is LGHNA, CDR2 YSLEER, per germline. This CDR3 comprises 15 residues. V shed 1 base and J shed 8 bases, with 17 bases lying between them.

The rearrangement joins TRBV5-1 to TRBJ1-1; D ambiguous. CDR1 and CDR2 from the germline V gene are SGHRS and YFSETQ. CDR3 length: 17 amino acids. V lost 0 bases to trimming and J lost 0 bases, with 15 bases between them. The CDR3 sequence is CASSLEGSLLMNTEAFF. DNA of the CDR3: TGCGCCAGCAGCTTGGAAGGCAGTCTGTTAATGAACACTGAAGCTTTCTTT.

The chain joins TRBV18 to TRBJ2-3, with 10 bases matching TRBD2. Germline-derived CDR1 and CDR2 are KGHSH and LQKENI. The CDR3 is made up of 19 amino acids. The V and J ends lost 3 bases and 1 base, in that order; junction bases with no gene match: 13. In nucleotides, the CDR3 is TGTGCCAGCTCACCGCGTATCAAAAGCGGGGGGGTTGGCACAGATACGCAGTATTTT. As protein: CASSPRIKSGGVGTDTQYF.

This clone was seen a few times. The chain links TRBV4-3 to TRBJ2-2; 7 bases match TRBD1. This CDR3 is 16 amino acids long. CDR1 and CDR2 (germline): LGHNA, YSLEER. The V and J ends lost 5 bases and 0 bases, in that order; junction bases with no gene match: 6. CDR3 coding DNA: TGCGCCAGCAGCGCCGGACAGGCCGCGAACACCGGGGAGCTGTTTTTT. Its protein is CASSAGQAANTGELFF.

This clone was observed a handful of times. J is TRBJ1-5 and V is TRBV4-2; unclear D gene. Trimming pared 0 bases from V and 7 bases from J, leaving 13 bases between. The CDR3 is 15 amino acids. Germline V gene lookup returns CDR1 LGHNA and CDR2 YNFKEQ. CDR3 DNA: TGTGCCAGCAGCCAAGATGGGCAGAGCACCCAGCCCCAGCATTTT. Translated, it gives CASSQDGQSTQPQHF.